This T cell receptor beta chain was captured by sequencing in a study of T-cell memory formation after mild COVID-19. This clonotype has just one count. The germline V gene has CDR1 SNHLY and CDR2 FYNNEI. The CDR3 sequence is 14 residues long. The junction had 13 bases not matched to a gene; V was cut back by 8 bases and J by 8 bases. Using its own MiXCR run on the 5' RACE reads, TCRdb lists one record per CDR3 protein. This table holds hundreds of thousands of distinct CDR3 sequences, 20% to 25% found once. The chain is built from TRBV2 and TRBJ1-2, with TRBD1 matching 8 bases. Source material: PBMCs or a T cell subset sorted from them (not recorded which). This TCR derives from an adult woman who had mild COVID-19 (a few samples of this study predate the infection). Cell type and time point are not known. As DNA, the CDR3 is TGTGCCAGCCCTGGACAGGGTAGTTTCGAGGGCTACACCTTC. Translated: CASPGQGSFEGYTF.